Below are 8 T cell receptor beta chains sequenced from a single sample in a study of T cell repertoires in cytomegalovirus infection. Which antigens these TCRs recognize remains unknown. Each CDR3 protein is one row after TCRdb ran MiXCR on the reads. The sample yields under 300,000 distinct CDR3 sequences, roughly 21% seen once. The sample here was cultured PBMCs, taken from culture after CMV antigen stimulation. Source of these receptors: a human donor in good health (CMV status not recorded). Some clones in this sample may be carry-over from other donors' samples.

This clonotype was seen more than once but under ten times. This chain's CDR3 is CASSQTTVDQPQHF. In DNA, the CDR3 is TGTGCCAGCAGCCAGACGACCGTCGATCAGCCCCAGCATTTT. The genes are TRBV7-6 and TRBJ1-5; no reliable D call. Germline lookup yields CDR1 SGHVS and CDR2 FNYEAQ. The V end lost 5 bases, the J end lost 5 bases, and 13 bases lay between the germline ends. The CDR3 has 14 amino acids.

J is TRBJ2-5 and V is TRBV7-9; no firm D call. Trimming took off 2 bases at V and 3 bases at J, with 7 bases between the two ends. The CDR3 is 13 amino acids. Per the germline V gene, CDR1 is SEHNR and CDR2 is FQNEAQ (reference sequence). This CDR3 is CASSLLEEETQYF. The CDR3, as DNA: TGTGCCAGCAGCTTACTAGAGGAAGAGACCCAGTACTTC.

This clonotype was recorded many times. The genes are TRBV7-2 and TRBJ1-5; TRBD1 might be the D (6 bases). The CDR3 length is 15 residues. Germline V gives CDR1 SGHTA, CDR2 FQGNSA. V gave up 5 bases and J gave up 3 bases, with 14 bases separating them. The CDR3 nucleotides are TGTGCCAGCAGCCCCTGGGGGGCAGACAATCAGCCCCAGCATTTT. As protein: CASSPWGADNQPQHF.

V and J are TRBV5-4 and TRBJ2-2; 10 bases agree with TRBD1. Germline CDR1 is SGHNT and CDR2 is YYREEE (reference sequence). V lost 4 bases to trimming and J lost 8 bases; unmatched junction nucleotides: 8. This CDR3 is 15 amino acids long. The CDR3 DNA sequence: TGTGCCAGCAGCCTACTGACAGGGGGCTTAGGGGAGCTGTTTTTT. Residues: CASSLLTGGLGELFF. Full variable domain (remainder filled in from reference TRBV5-4 and TRBJ2-2): ETGVTQSPTHLIKTRGQQVTLRCSSQSGHNTVSWYQQALGQGPQFIFQYYREEENGRGNFPPRFSGLQFPNYSSELNVNALELDDSALYLCASSLLTGGLGELFFGEGSRLTVL.

This clonotype was seen only a few times. The chain uses TRBV7-2 and TRBJ2-1; D perhaps matches TRBD2 (7 bases). The CDR3 covers 16 residues. V lost 5 bases and J lost 0, with 14 bases in between. CDR1 and CDR2 (germline): SGHTA, FQGNSA. CDR3 DNA sequence: TGTGCCAGCAGCCAGGCAGGGGACTACTCCTACAATGAGCAGTTCTTC. It yields the protein CASSQAGDYSYNEQFF.

Ten or more counts support this clonotype. V and J are TRBV6-2 or TRBV6-3 and TRBJ2-3; 9 bases line up with TRBD1. Germline loops: CDR1 MNHEY, CDR2 SVGEGT. The CDR3 covers 15 residues. The V segment lost 2 bases and the J segment 4 bases; nucleotides outside the gene matches: 4. CDR3 residues: CASSYRDREADTQYF. The CDR3 DNA reads as TGTGCCAGCAGTTACCGGGACAGGGAGGCAGATACGCAGTATTTT.

This clonotype was detected a few times. V is TRBV2 and J is TRBJ2-3, with D hard to call. The CDR3 sequence is 10 residues long. Trimming removed 6 bases at V and 4 bases at J, with 2 bases between. Germline V CDR1 and CDR2: SNHLY, FYNNEI. The CDR3 sequence is CASRADTQYF. CDR3 in DNA: TGTGCCAGCAGGGCAGATACGCAGTATTTT.

This clonotype has ten or more counts. The rearrangement links TRBV7-2 to TRBJ2-3, with a possible D match to TRBD1 (6 bases). Germline values: CDR1 SGHTA, CDR2 FQGNSA. V was shortened by 4 bases and J by 4 bases, with 12 bases between the two germline ends. The CDR3 extends over 14 amino acids. The CDR3 nucleotides read TGTGCCAGCAGCTCTCCTAACAGGGCAGATACGCAGTATTTT. Its protein is CASSSPNRADTQYF.